One and the same sample provided the 29 T cell receptor beta chains below, sequenced in a study of lymphopenia after photon versus proton radiotherapy. Using immunoSEQ multiplex PCR, the repertoire was profiled, and TCRdb retains in-frame clones only, with some absent. The sample shows roughly 64,000 clones, roughly 90% of them seen only once. This material consisted of peripheral blood, taken from a patient treated with proton-based radiotherapy. The receptor source for this set is an elderly man with esophageal cancer.

The chain uses TRBV4-1 and TRBJ1-5; TRBD1 matches at 8 bases. The CDR3 is 16 amino acids. Losses at the gene ends were 1 base for V and 5 bases for J; bases not matched to a gene: 7. CDR1 MGHRA and CDR2 YSYEKL come from the germline V gene. In DNA form, the CDR3 reads TGCGCCAGCAGCCAAGGCCCAGGGGGCCCCCATCAGCCCCAGCATTTT. Translation gives CASSQGPGGPHQPQHF.

The V gene is TRBV7-9, the J gene TRBJ1-1, with 7 bases lining up with TRBD1. This CDR3 has 13 residues. From germline, CDR1 is SEHNR and CDR2 FQNEAQ (reference sequence). V shed 5 bases and J 6 bases; nucleotides not matched to a gene: 6. The CDR3 sequence: CASSDRAGAEAFF. The CDR3 DNA sequence: TGTGCCAGCAGCGACAGGGCAGGGGCTGAAGCTTTCTTT.

The V call is TRBV6-5, the J call TRBJ2-5; D not resolved. From germline, CDR1 is MNHEY and CDR2 SVGAGI. Trimming took off 0 bases at V and 5 bases at J, with 7 bases between the two ends. The CDR3 spans 13 residues. In DNA form, the CDR3 reads TGTGCCAGCAGTTACTCTGGGCGGGAGACCCAGTACTTC. Amino acids: CASSYSGRETQYF.

The chain has TRBV7-9 and TRBJ2-2, with D unresolved. With 5 bases removed from V and 4 bases from J, the gap between germline ends came to 14 bases. The germline V gene encodes CDR1 SEHNR and CDR2 FQNEAQ (reference sequence). This CDR3 is 15 amino acids long. The CDR3 DNA follows: TGTGCCAGCAGCCCCGTGGCGCCGGGCACCGGGGAGCTGTTTTTT. It specifies CASSPVAPGTGELFF.

The genes are TRBV18 and TRBJ1-1; D is unresolved. Per the germline V gene, CDR1 is KGHSH and CDR2 is LQKENI. This CDR3 is 14 amino acids long. Between the trimmed V and J ends, which lost 2 bases and 1 base, there was a span of 8 bases. CDR3 coding DNA: TGTGCCAGCTCACCAACGACGGCGAACACTGAAGCTTTCTTT. Amino acid sequence: CASSPTTANTEAFF.

This chain connects TRBV9 to TRBJ2-5; D remains ambiguous. Germline V gene data show CDR1 as SGDLS and CDR2 as YYNGEE. The CDR3 is made up of 14 amino acids. V lost 1 base and J 0 bases, leaving 7 bases between the germline ends. CDR3 nucleotides: TGTGCCAGCAGCGTACGTATGAACCAAGAGACCCAGTACTTC. Protein: CASSVRMNQETQYF.

J is TRBJ2-2 and V is TRBV11-2; the match to TRBD2 covers 8 bases. V shed 0 bases, J shed 6 bases, and the junction held 12 bases outside the gene matches. CDR3 length: 18 amino acids. The germline V gene encodes CDR1 SGHAT and CDR2 FQNNGV. The CDR3, as DNA: TGTGCCAGCAGCTTAGATCCCCCCTACGGGGGGGATCCCGGGGAGCTGTTTTTT. It encodes CASSLDPPYGGDPGELFF.

The chain recombines TRBV7-2 with TRBJ2-2; 7 bases align to TRBD2. The CDR3 covers 15 residues. Unmatched junction bases numbered 3, after V lost 5 bases and J lost 0 bases. Germline loops: CDR1 SGHTA, CDR2 FQGNSA. Here the CDR3 reads CASSQGLANTGELFF. The CDR3 region has the DNA TGTGCCAGCAGCCAAGGACTAGCGAACACCGGGGAGCTGTTTTTT.

The chain uses TRBV18 and TRBJ1-1; 7 bases are a match to TRBD1. There are 16 residues in the CDR3. Trimming removed 4 bases from V and 2 bases from J; junction bases left unmatched: 10. Germline loops: CDR1 KGHSH, CDR2 LQKENI. DNA of the CDR3: TGTGCCAGCTCACTTAGTGGTAGGGGGCGTAACACTGAAGCTTTCTTT. Its protein product is CASSLSGRGRNTEAFF.

The genes are TRBV4-3 and TRBJ2-2; 11 bases fit TRBD1. Germline V gives CDR1 LGHNA, CDR2 YSLEER. The CDR3 is made up of 18 amino acids. The J segment lost 4 bases and the V segment lost 0 bases, leaving 7 bases of the junction unmatched. The CDR3 nucleotides are TGCGCCAGCAGCCAAGATTTCGGACAGGGGGCCGTCACCGGGGAGCTGTTTTTT. Its translation: CASSQDFGQGAVTGELFF.

The table lists this clone with a count of one. The rearrangement joins TRBV15 to TRBJ2-2; TRBD1 matches 8 bases. The CDR3 is 18 amino acids. J lost 1 base, V lost 0 bases, and 7 bases had no gene match. Germline CDR1 and CDR2: LNHNV and YYDKDF (reference sequence). The CDR3 loop is CATSRDRADRENTGELFF. The CDR3 nucleotides are TGTGCCACCAGCAGAGATAGGGCGGACAGGGAGAACACCGGGGAGCTGTTTTTT.

The chain combines TRBV27 with TRBJ2-1, with D possibly matching TRBD1 (6 bases). V was pared by 3 bases and J by 5 bases, with 8 bases between. Germline V gene sequence: CDR1 MNHEY, CDR2 SMNVEV (reference sequence). The CDR3 is made up of 13 amino acids. Here the CDR3 DNA reads TGTGCCAGCAGTTTGGACAGTGACAATGAGCAGTTCTTC. Protein: CASSLDSDNEQFF.

The chain couples TRBV7-2 to TRBJ1-2, with D unresolved. V dropped 5 bases and J dropped 4 bases, with 26 bases sitting between them. CDR1 and CDR2 from the germline V gene are SGHTA and FQGNSA. The length of the CDR3 is 18 residues. The CDR3 reads CASSLGSVLGRTTYGYTF. The CDR3 region has the DNA TGTGCCAGCAGCCTAGGTTCAGTTCTGGGTCGAACTACCTATGGCTACACCTTC.

This sequence joins TRBV6-1 and TRBJ2-1, with D unresolved. CDR1 is MNHNS, CDR2 SASEGT, per germline. The CDR3 runs to 15 residues. V was cut by 3 bases and J by 5 bases, with 14 bases left in between. The chain's CDR3 is CASSDRRPGNNEQFF. CDR3 sequence (DNA): TGTGCCAGCAGTGATAGGCGTCCTGGGAACAATGAGCAGTTCTTC.

V and J are TRBV7-6 and TRBJ2-1; D perhaps matches TRBD2 (5 bases). Germline V CDR1 and CDR2: SGHVS, FNYEAQ. The CDR3 is 17 amino acids. V lost 0 bases and J lost 13, with 25 bases in between. CDR3 sequence: CASSLARVSLPPLSQFF. The CDR3, as DNA: TGTGCCAGCAGCTTAGCGCGGGTAAGTCTCCCGCCTTTAAGTCAGTTCTTC.

The chain couples TRBV5-1 to TRBJ1-6; D unclear. V was cut by 2 bases and J by 3 bases, with 6 bases left in between. This CDR3 contains 14 residues. Germline loops: CDR1 SGHRS, CDR2 YFSETQ. As DNA, the CDR3 is TGCGCCAGCAGCTTCGGTGACTATAATTCACCCCTCCACTTT. It is translated as CASSFGDYNSPLHF.

The chain recombines TRBV7-8 with TRBJ2-1, with 7 bases matching TRBD1. Germline V gene lookup returns CDR1 SGHVS and CDR2 FQNEAQ. CDR3 size: 14 residues. The J segment lost 9 bases and the V segment lost 5 bases, leaving 10 bases of the junction unmatched. The CDR3 bases are TGTGCCAGCAGCCTAATTACAGGGGCTGGTGAGCAGTTCTTC. It yields the protein CASSLITGAGEQFF.

This clone has a handful of counts. The genes are TRBV5-1 and TRBJ1-1; D perhaps matches TRBD1 (5 bases). Germline V gene data show CDR1 as SGHRS and CDR2 as YFSETQ. The CDR3 extends over 14 amino acids. Deletions cut 3 bases from V and 5 bases from J, with 14 bases between. The CDR3 sequence: CASSSQGRGTEAFF. The CDR3 region has the DNA TGCGCCAGCAGCTCGCAGGGACGCGGTACTGAAGCTTTCTTT.

The chain combines TRBV29-1 with TRBJ2-3; D unresolved. Germline V gene sequence: CDR1 SQVTM, CDR2 ANQGSEA. V dropped 4 bases and J dropped 4 bases, with 15 bases sitting between them. This CDR3 contains 14 residues. The chain's CDR3 is CSVGFGRLPDTQYF. Here the CDR3 DNA reads TGCAGCGTTGGGTTCGGCCGCTTGCCAGATACGCAGTATTTT.

The gene calls are TRBV29-1 and TRBJ1-1; D possibly corresponds to TRBD1 (5 bases). Per the germline V gene, CDR1 is SQVTM and CDR2 is ANQGSEA. Trimming cost V 7 bases and J 3 bases, with 15 bases left between them. CDR3 length equals 13 residues. Here the CDR3 reads CSARRDLDTEAFF. The CDR3 nucleotides read TGCAGCGCCCGGAGGGACCTCGACACTGAAGCTTTCTTT.

The chain links TRBV15 to TRBJ1-4; weak D call: TRBD1 (6 bases). Germline CDR1 and CDR2: LNHNV and YYDKDF (reference sequence). The CDR3 is 16 residues long. Deletions cut 2 bases from V and 2 bases from J, with 12 bases between. CDR3 sequence: CATSRPTGRTNEKLFF. For the CDR3, the DNA is TGTGCCACCAGCAGACCTACAGGGAGGACTAATGAAAAACTGTTTTTT.

This rearrangement joins TRBV7-2 to TRBJ2-7; no firm D call. This CDR3 region has 11 residues. CDR1 and CDR2 from the germline V gene are SGHTA and FQGNSA. V was shortened by 6 bases and J by 4 bases, with 7 bases between the two germline ends. The CDR3 DNA reads as TGTGCCAGCAGTGTGATGTACGAGCAGTACTTC. Protein sequence: CASSVMYEQYF.

This chain uses TRBV11-3 with TRBJ2-3, with 8 bases matching TRBD2. V shed 0 bases and J 2 bases; nucleotides not matched to a gene: 16. The CDR3 is 20 amino acids. Germline lookup yields CDR1 SGHNT and CDR2 YENEEA. The CDR3 reads CASSLEGRLDFSGNTDTQYF. The CDR3 nucleotides read TGTGCCAGCAGCTTAGAAGGTAGACTCGACTTTAGCGGGAACACAGATACGCAGTATTTT.

The V call is TRBV21-1, the J call TRBJ1-5. TRBV21-1 is flagged as a pseudogene. This CDR3 has 12 amino acids. The CDR3 nucleotides are TGTGCCAGCAGCTTCGAGGGTCAGCCCCAGCATTTT. This codes for CASSFEGQPQHF.

The chain employs TRBV20-1 and TRBJ1-2; D call uncertain. Trimming removed 2 bases from V and 6 bases from J, with 7 bases in between. The CDR3 sequence is 11 residues long. Germline V gene data show CDR1 as DFQATT and CDR2 as SNEGSKA (reference sequence). CDR3 residues: CSARNGNGYTF. The CDR3 bases are TGCAGTGCTAGAAACGGGAATGGCTACACCTTC.

The rearrangement joins TRBV7-2 to TRBJ2-3; D gene unclear. Germline V CDR1 and CDR2: SGHTA, FQGNSA. V was clipped by 4 bases and J by 2 bases, with 4 bases between them. The CDR3 runs to 12 residues. CDR3 region: CASSSLTDTQYF. CDR3 DNA sequence: TGTGCCAGCAGCTCCCTCACAGATACGCAGTATTTT.

V is TRBV27 and J is TRBJ1-1; 7 bases line up with TRBD1. In germline, CDR1 is MNHEY, CDR2 SMNVEV (reference sequence). The CDR3 runs to 15 residues. After removal of 5 bases from V and 1 base from J, the junction contained 7 bases not matched to a gene. The DNA of the CDR3 is TGTGCCAGCAGTACTCTCAGGGGGGGGAACACTGAAGCTTTCTTT. This encodes CASSTLRGGNTEAFF.

The chain joins TRBV7-6 to TRBJ1-4; D is undetermined. The length of the CDR3 is 13 residues. Deletions cut 3 bases from V and 8 bases from J, with 10 bases between. From germline, CDR1 is SGHVS and CDR2 FNYEAQ. In DNA, the CDR3 is TGTGCCAGCAGCTTCAGTGAAGTCGAAAAACTGTTTTTT. This gives the protein CASSFSEVEKLFF. Based on the CDR3 plus reference TRBV7-6 and TRBJ1-4, the full variable domain is GAGVSQSPRYKVTKRGQDVALRCDPISGHVSLYWYRQALGQGPEFLTYFNYEAQQDKSGLPNDRFSAERPEGSISTLTIQRTEQRDSAMYRCASSFSEVEKLFFGSGTQLSVL.

V is TRBV19 and J is TRBJ1-5; 10 nucleotides align to TRBD1. The CDR3 covers 15 residues. V was pared by 5 bases and J by 6 bases, with 7 bases of the junction left unmatched. Germline lookup yields CDR1 LNHDA and CDR2 SQIVND (reference sequence). CDR3 protein: CASSWGTGDFQPQHF. The CDR3, as DNA: TGTGCCAGTAGTTGGGGGACAGGGGATTTTCAGCCCCAGCATTTT.